One and the same sample provided the 9 T cell receptor beta chains below, sequenced in a study of blood T cell repertoires in COVID-19. Produced via immunoSEQ multiplex PCR; TCRdb's table is partial and in-frame only. The table has about 190,000 clones, less than 85% seen once; the top ten hold approximately 13%. The sample taken for sequencing was peripheral blood. Source of these receptors: a woman aged 50 to 60 with acute or convalescent COVID-19.

The chain has TRBV7-2 and TRBJ2-7; TRBD1 matches at 7 bases. The CDR3 totals 16 residues. Germline values: CDR1 SGHTA, CDR2 FQGNSA. V trimming: 0 bases; J trimming: 4 bases; junction bases outside the gene matches: 9. The CDR3 bases are TGTGCCAGCAGCTTAGCCCGGGAAGGGGGCCTTTACGAGCAGTACTTC. Protein sequence: CASSLAREGGLYEQYF.

The CDR3 DNA reads as TGTGCCAGCAGCTTAACTGAACAGGGGTACTACGAGCAGTACTTC. Amino acids: CASSLTEQGYYEQYF. The V gene is TRBV7-8, the J gene TRBJ2-7, with TRBD1 matching 7 bases. The CDR3 is 15 amino acids. V lost 2 bases and J lost 3; bases outside the gene matches: 7. CDR1 is SGHVS, CDR2 FQNEAQ, per germline.

This clone showed up just once. The chain links TRBV19 to TRBJ1-1; no reliable D call. In germline, CDR1 is LNHDA, CDR2 SQIVND (reference sequence). The V end lost 6 bases, the J end lost 3 bases, and 8 bases lay between the germline ends. This CDR3 is 12 amino acids long. CDR3: CASRSRDTEAFF. The CDR3 bases are TGTGCCAGTAGGTCGAGGGACACTGAAGCTTTCTTT.

The rearrangement links TRBV28 to TRBJ1-1; D may be TRBD1 (5 bases). V lost 5 bases to trimming and J lost 1 base, with 23 bases between them. The CDR3 runs to 18 residues. Germline CDR1 is MDHEN and CDR2 is SYDVKM. For the CDR3, the DNA is TGTGCCAGCAGTAACGTTAGGGCGTACGGGGGTCAGAACACTGAAGCTTTCTTT. It yields the protein CASSNVRAYGGQNTEAFF.

In this sample, this clone turned up once. The V and J genes are TRBV5-5 and TRBJ1-5; 8 bases align to TRBD1. V lost 4 bases, J lost 6 bases, and 6 bases stayed unmatched. Germline loops: CDR1 SGHKS, CDR2 YYEKEE (reference sequence). CDR3 size: 14 residues. The CDR3 sequence: CASSPTGVSQPQHF. CDR3 in DNA: TGTGCCAGCAGCCCGACAGGGGTGAGTCAGCCCCAGCATTTT. Full variable domain (remainder filled in from reference TRBV5-5 and TRBJ1-5): DAGVTQSPTHLIKTRGQQVTLRCSPISGHKSVSWYQQVLGQGPQFIFQYYEKEERGRGNFPDRFSARQFPNYSSELNVNALLLGDSALYLCASSPTGVSQPQHFGDGTRLSIL.

The chain recombines TRBV27 with TRBJ2-7; 13 bases align to TRBD2. With 1 base clipped from V and 2 bases from J, the junction kept 5 bases outside the gene matches. The CDR3 length is 17 residues. Germline loops: CDR1 MNHEY, CDR2 SMNVEV (reference sequence). CDR3 residues: CASSLWTSGSKTYEQYF. CDR3 coding DNA: TGTGCCAGCAGTTTATGGACTAGCGGGAGTAAGACCTACGAGCAGTACTTC.

The CDR3 loop reads CASSLGGQGYYGYTF. As DNA, the CDR3 is TGTGCCAGCAGCTTGGGAGGACAGGGTTACTATGGCTACACCTTC. This chain links TRBV5-4 with TRBJ1-2; 8 nucleotides match TRBD1. Per the germline V gene, CDR1 is SGHNT and CDR2 is YYREEE (reference sequence). CDR3 length: 15 residues. The V segment lost 0 bases and the J segment 3 bases; nucleotides outside the gene matches: 4.

V is TRBV14 and J is TRBJ1-1; 8 nucleotides match TRBD1. The CDR3 is 17 amino acids. V was clipped by 3 bases and J by 5 bases; unmatched bases: 14. Germline V gene lookup returns CDR1 SGHDN and CDR2 FVKESK. The DNA for the CDR3 is TGTGCCAGCAGCCAGGAAGCGTCAGGGGGCTTGCGGACTGAAGCTTTCTTT. The encoded protein is CASSQEASGGLRTEAFF.

J is TRBJ1-5 and V is TRBV27; 7 positions match TRBD1. J was trimmed by 3 bases and V by 5 bases; bases with no gene match: 10. The length of the CDR3 is 16 residues. Germline V gene data show CDR1 as MNHEY and CDR2 as SMNVEV (reference sequence). Here the CDR3 DNA reads TGTGCCAGCAGTCGCCTCGAAAGGGGGCTCAATCAGCCCCAGCATTTT. Protein: CASSRLERGLNQPQHF.